The sequence of this T cell receptor (beta chain) was determined in a study of vaccination and CD4 T cells after COVID-19. With the Oncomine TCR Beta short-read assay, DNA from cultured CD4+ T cells was sequenced. Using its own MiXCR run on the PCR reads, TCRdb lists one record per CDR3 protein. This table holds about 25,000 distinct CDR3 sequences, less than 40% found once. The sample's time point: late sampling 161 to 241 days after vaccination in a few convalescent patients. Treatment described: roughly nine-day PBMC culture with coronavirus spike peptide pools or control peptides (ViraFEST assay). ViraFEST sequenced TCRs after peptide-pool expansion of antigen-specific T cells. Trimming removed 4 bases at V and 8 bases at J, with 20 bases between. The CDR3 has 15 amino acids. The germline gives CDR1 SEHNR, CDR2 FQNEAQ (reference sequence). A few counts support this clonotype. Its antigen is unknown.

This chain uses TRBV7-9 with TRBJ1-1; TRBD1 is a possible D gene (5 bases). The material was CD4+ T cells from blood, cultured in vitro, obtained about 7 months after SARS-CoV-2 vaccination. This clonotype was obtained from a human donor who had recovered from COVID-19. Written as DNA, the CDR3 is TGTGCCAGCAGCTCACCCCCGGGACTGACCTTGGAAGCTTTCTTT. Protein: CASSSPPGLTLEAFF.